This TCR beta chain emerged from a study of response to subunit inactivated influenza vaccine. Study-level points and caveats: Few new T cells, the authors suggested, are recruited by each seasonal influenza vaccination.

This CDR3 has 16 amino acids. The V end lost 5 bases, the J end lost 3 bases, and 20 bases lay between the germline ends. Germline V gene lookup returns CDR1 SGHTA and CDR2 FQGNSA. Using its own MiXCR run on the RT-PCR reads, TCRdb lists one record per CDR3 protein. The sample lists fewer than 700,000 distinct CDR3 sequences, roughly 13% seen once, with approximately 14% in the top ten. About this clonotype itself: The antigen remains undetermined.

Source: PBMCs from blood, taken around seven weeks after vaccination. The chain combines TRBV7-2 with TRBJ2-7; D tentatively reads TRBD1 or TRBD2 (7 bases each). The receptor comes from a man in his forties or fifties who received an inactivated influenza vaccine. The CDR3 reads CASSLSWGGTDYEQYF. The DNA for the CDR3 is TGTGCCAGCAGCCTTAGCTGGGGGGGGACAGACTACGAGCAGTACTTC.